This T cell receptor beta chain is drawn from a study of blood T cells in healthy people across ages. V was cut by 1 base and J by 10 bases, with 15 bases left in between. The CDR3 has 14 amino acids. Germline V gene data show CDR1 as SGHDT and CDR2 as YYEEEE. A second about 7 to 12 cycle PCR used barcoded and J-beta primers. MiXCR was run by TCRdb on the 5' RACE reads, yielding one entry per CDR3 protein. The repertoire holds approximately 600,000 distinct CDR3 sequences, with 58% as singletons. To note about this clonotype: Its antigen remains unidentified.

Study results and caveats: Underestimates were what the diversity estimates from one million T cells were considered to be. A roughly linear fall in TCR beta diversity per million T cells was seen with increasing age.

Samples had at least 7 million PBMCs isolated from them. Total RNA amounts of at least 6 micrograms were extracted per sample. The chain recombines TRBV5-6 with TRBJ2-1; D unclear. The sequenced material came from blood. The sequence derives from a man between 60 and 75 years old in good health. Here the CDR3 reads CASSLSITRLEQFF. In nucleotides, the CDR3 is TGTGCCAGCAGCTTGTCAATCACACGCTTGGAGCAGTTCTTC.